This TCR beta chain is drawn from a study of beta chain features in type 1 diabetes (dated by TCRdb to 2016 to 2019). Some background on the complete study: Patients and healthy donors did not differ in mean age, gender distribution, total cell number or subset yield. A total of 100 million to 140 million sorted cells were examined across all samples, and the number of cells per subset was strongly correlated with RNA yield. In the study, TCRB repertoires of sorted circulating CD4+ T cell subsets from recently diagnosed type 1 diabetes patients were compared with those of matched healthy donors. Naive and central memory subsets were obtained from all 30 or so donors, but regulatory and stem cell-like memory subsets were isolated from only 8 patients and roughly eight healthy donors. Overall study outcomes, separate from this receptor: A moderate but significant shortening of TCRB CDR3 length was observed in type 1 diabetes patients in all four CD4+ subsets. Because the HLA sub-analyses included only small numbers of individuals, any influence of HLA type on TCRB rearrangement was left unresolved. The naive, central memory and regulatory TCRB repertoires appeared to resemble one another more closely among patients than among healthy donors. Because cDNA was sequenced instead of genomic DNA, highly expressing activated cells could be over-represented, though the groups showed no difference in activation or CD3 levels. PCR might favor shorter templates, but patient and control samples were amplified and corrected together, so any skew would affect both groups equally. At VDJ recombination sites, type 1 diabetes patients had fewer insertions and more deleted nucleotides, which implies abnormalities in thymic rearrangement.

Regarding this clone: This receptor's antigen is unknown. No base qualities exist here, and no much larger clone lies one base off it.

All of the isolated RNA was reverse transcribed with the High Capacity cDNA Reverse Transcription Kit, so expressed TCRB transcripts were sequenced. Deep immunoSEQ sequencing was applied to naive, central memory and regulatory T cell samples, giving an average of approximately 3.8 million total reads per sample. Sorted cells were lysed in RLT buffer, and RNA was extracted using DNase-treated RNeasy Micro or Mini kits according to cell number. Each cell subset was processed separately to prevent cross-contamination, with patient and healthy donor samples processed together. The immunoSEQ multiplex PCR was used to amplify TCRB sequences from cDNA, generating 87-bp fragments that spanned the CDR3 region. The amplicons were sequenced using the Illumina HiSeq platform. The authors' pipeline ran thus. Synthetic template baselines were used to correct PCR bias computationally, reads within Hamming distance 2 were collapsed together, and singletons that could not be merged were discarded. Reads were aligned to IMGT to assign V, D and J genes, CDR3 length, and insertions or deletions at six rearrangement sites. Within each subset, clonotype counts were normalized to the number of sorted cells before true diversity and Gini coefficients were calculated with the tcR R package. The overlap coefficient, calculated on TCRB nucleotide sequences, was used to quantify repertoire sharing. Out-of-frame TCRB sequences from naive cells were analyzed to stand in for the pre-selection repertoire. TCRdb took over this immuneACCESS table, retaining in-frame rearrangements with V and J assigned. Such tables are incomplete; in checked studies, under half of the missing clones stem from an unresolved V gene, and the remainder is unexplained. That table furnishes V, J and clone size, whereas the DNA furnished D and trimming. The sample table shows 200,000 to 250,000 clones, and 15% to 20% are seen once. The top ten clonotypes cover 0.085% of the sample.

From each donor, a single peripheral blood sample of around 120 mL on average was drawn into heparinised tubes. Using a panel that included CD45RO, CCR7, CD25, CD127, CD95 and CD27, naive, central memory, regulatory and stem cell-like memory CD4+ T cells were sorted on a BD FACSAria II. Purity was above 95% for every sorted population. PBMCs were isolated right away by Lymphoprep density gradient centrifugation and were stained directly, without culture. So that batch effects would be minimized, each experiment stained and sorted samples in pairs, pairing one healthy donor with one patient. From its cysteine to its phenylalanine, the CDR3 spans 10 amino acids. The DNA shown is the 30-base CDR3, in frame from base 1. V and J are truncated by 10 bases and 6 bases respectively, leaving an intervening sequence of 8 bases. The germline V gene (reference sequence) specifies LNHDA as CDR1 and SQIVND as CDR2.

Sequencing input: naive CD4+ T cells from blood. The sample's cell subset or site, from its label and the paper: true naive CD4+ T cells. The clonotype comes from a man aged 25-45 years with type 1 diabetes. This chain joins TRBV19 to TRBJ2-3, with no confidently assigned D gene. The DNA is TGTGCCACCCTGGGGGATACGCAGTATTTT. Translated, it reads CATLGDTQYF.